This entry features one T cell receptor beta chain sequence. The length of the CDR3 is 19 residues. The germline V gene has CDR1 LGHNA and CDR2 YNFKEQ. The junction had 11 bases not matched to a gene; V was cut back by 0 bases and J by 3 bases. Only in-frame clones appear in the TCRdb table, and some are missing; sequencing was by immunoSEQ multiplex PCR. The sample lists tens of thousands of clones, 84% occurring once. This sample stems from a study of Tregs in tolerant kidney transplant recipients. The sequence was obtained from a human donor in good health. Sequenced sample: CD4+ T cells from blood. V and J are TRBV4-2 and TRBJ2-3; 11 bases agree with TRBD2. As DNA, the CDR3 is TGTGCCAGCAGCCAAGATCAAGAAGGGGCTAGCGGGGGGACAGATACGCAGTATTTT. Protein product: CASSQDQEGASGGTDTQYF.